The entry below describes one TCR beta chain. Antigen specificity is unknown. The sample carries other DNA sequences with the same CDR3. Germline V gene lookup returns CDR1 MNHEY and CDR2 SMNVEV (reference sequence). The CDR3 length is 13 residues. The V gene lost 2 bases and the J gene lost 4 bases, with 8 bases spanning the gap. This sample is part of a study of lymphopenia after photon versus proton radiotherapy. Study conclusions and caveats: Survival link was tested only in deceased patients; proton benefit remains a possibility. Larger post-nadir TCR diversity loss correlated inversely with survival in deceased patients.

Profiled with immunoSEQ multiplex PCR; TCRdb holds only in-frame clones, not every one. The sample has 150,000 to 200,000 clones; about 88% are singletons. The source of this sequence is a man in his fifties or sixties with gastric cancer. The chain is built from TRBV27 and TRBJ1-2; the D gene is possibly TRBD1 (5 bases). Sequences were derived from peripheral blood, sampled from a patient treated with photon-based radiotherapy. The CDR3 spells CASSLEGTYGYTF. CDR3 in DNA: TGTGCCAGCAGTTTAGAGGGGACCTATGGCTACACCTTC.